This is a list of T cell receptor beta chains from one sample in a study of blood T cell repertoires in COVID-19. Produced via immunoSEQ multiplex PCR; TCRdb's table is partial and in-frame only. The sample has around 88,000 clones, around nine tenths seen once. Sequences were obtained from peripheral blood. The origin of the receptors is a woman over 75 with acute or convalescent COVID-19. Both conserved end residues are part of each CDR3. Fields, in order: CDR3 DNA, CDR3 protein, CDR3 length, J gene, V gene, clone size, D gene. A D gene is named only where the DNA matches it firmly. Clone size is not always given. Where it is, it says once, few, many or a class for expanded clones.

CDR3nt: TGCAGTGCAAGGGACAGCTATGGCTACACCTTC; CDR3aa: CSARDSYGYTF; len: 11; j_gene: TRBJ1-2; v_gene: TRBV20-1; abundance: -; d_gene: TRBD1
CDR3nt: TGTGCCAGTAGCCCGGGACTAGGGGCTTTCGGGGGGACCCAGTACTTC; CDR3aa: CASSPGLGAFGGTQYF; len: 16; j_gene: TRBJ2-5; v_gene: TRBV19; abundance: -; d_gene: TRBD2
CDR3nt: TGTGCCAGCAGAACAGGGGGCAAGACTGAAGCTTTCTTT; CDR3aa: CASRTGGKTEAFF; len: 13; j_gene: TRBJ1-1; v_gene: TRBV5-4; abundance: few; d_gene: TRBD1
CDR3nt: TGTGCCAGCAGCCTACAGGTTTCTAATGAAAAACTGTTTTTT; CDR3aa: CASSLQVSNEKLFF; len: 14; j_gene: TRBJ1-4; v_gene: TRBV6-5; abundance: -; d_gene: -
CDR3nt: TGTGCCAGCAGCCAGGGGAGTGGCTATGGCTACACCTTC; CDR3aa: CASSQGSGYGYTF; len: 13; j_gene: TRBJ1-2; v_gene: TRBV12-3/TRBV12-4; abundance: -; d_gene: -
CDR3nt: TGTGCCAGCAGCTTGATACCAGGGAATTCACCCCTCCACTTT; CDR3aa: CASSLIPGNSPLHF; len: 14; j_gene: TRBJ1-6; v_gene: TRBV5-6; abundance: -; d_gene: -
CDR3nt: TGTGCCAGCAGCTTAACTAGCGGATCAGCAGATACGCAGTATTTT; CDR3aa: CASSLTSGSADTQYF; len: 15; j_gene: TRBJ2-3; v_gene: TRBV7-2; abundance: few; d_gene: TRBD2
CDR3nt: TGTGCCAGCAGTGACCGGACATCACTGTATGGCTACACCTTC; CDR3aa: CASSDRTSLYGYTF; len: 14; j_gene: TRBJ1-2; v_gene: TRBV2; abundance: -; d_gene: -
CDR3nt: TGTGCCAGCAGCAGGGACACTGAAGACGAGCAGTACTTC; CDR3aa: CASSRDTEDEQYF; len: 13; j_gene: TRBJ2-7; v_gene: TRBV7-2; abundance: -; d_gene: -
CDR3nt: TGTGCCAGCAGCCGGAAGGCGACAGGGGGCCCGGAAAACACAGATACGCAGTATTTT; CDR3aa: CASSRKATGGPENTDTQYF; len: 19; j_gene: TRBJ2-3; v_gene: TRBV7-2; abundance: once; d_gene: TRBD1
CDR3nt: TGTGCCAGCAGCTTAGACGTTGGCGGTTCTCGGATGGAGCAGTACTTC; CDR3aa: CASSLDVGGSRMEQYF; len: 16; j_gene: TRBJ2-7; v_gene: TRBV11-2; abundance: -; d_gene: -
CDR3nt: TGTGCCAGCAGCAAATTATACGAGCAGTACTTC; CDR3aa: CASSKLYEQYF; len: 11; j_gene: TRBJ2-7; v_gene: TRBV7-2; abundance: -; d_gene: -
CDR3nt: TGTGCCAGCAGATTGCGGAGCGGTGGGGAGCAGTTCTTC; CDR3aa: CASRLRSGGEQFF; len: 13; j_gene: TRBJ2-1; v_gene: TRBV5-6; abundance: -; d_gene: -
CDR3nt: TGTGCCAGTAGTGCGGGACCACCCCGGGGCTACGAGCAGTACTTC; CDR3aa: CASSAGPPRGYEQYF; len: 15; j_gene: TRBJ2-7; v_gene: TRBV19; abundance: -; d_gene: -
CDR3nt: TGTGCCAGCTCAGCGGGACTGGGGTTTGGCACTGAAGCTTTCTTT; CDR3aa: CASSAGLGFGTEAFF; len: 15; j_gene: TRBJ1-1; v_gene: TRBV18; abundance: -; d_gene: -
CDR3nt: TGTGCCAGCTCGAGGAACACTGAAGCTTTCTTT; CDR3aa: CASSRNTEAFF; len: 11; j_gene: TRBJ1-1; v_gene: TRBV12-3/TRBV12-4; abundance: -; d_gene: -
CDR3nt: TGTGCCAGCACCCCTTCCGGGACACCCCGAGAGACCCAGTACTTC; CDR3aa: CASTPSGTPRETQYF; len: 15; j_gene: TRBJ2-5; v_gene: TRBV5-5; abundance: once; d_gene: -
CDR3nt: TGTGCCAGCAGCTACAGGGTTACTAATGAAAAACTGTTTTTT; CDR3aa: CASSYRVTNEKLFF; len: 14; j_gene: TRBJ1-4; v_gene: TRBV9; abundance: -; d_gene: -
CDR3nt: TGTGCCAGCAGTTACCCAGGCTCCCAGGGCAGGGGCTATGGCTACACCTTC; CDR3aa: CASSYPGSQGRGYGYTF; len: 17; j_gene: TRBJ1-2; v_gene: TRBV6-2/TRBV6-3; abundance: -; d_gene: -
CDR3nt: TGTGCCAGCAGTCAAGAGCTAGCCAAAAACATTCAGTACTTC; CDR3aa: CASSQELAKNIQYF; len: 14; j_gene: TRBJ2-4; v_gene: TRBV28; abundance: -; d_gene: -
CDR3nt: TGTGCCAGCAGGGGACAGGTTGCCGGGGAGCTGTTTTTT; CDR3aa: CASRGQVAGELFF; len: 13; j_gene: TRBJ2-2; v_gene: TRBV6-6; abundance: -; d_gene: TRBD1
CDR3nt: TGTGCCAGCAGTCCAAGCCGGACAGGACAAGAGACCCAGTACTTC; CDR3aa: CASSPSRTGQETQYF; len: 15; j_gene: TRBJ2-5; v_gene: TRBV6-5; abundance: -; d_gene: TRBD1
CDR3nt: TGTGCCAGCAGTACCTCTGCGGGGGGGACAAGCGGGGCCAACGTCCTGACTTTC; CDR3aa: CASSTSAGGTSGANVLTF; len: 18; j_gene: TRBJ2-6; v_gene: TRBV27; abundance: once; d_gene: TRBD2
CDR3nt: TGTGCCAGCAGCCCGGACAGGGGGAGCAATCAGCCCCAGCATTTT; CDR3aa: CASSPDRGSNQPQHF; len: 15; j_gene: TRBJ1-5; v_gene: TRBV7-6; abundance: -; d_gene: TRBD1
CDR3nt: TGTGCCAGCAGTCGACCGACTAGCGGGAGGATCGGCGAGCAGTACTTC; CDR3aa: CASSRPTSGRIGEQYF; len: 16; j_gene: TRBJ2-7; v_gene: TRBV6-2/TRBV6-3; abundance: -; d_gene: TRBD2
CDR3nt: TGTGCCATCAGTGAAATCTCGGAGCAAGAGCAGTACTTC; CDR3aa: CAISEISEQEQYF; len: 13; j_gene: TRBJ2-7; v_gene: TRBV10-3; abundance: -; d_gene: -
CDR3nt: TGTGCCAGCAGCCAAGATTTACTGGAGCAGTACTTC; CDR3aa: CASSQDLLEQYF; len: 12; j_gene: TRBJ2-7; v_gene: TRBV4-2; abundance: once; d_gene: -
CDR3nt: TGTGCCAGCATGGGACACATCTATGGCTACACCTTC; CDR3aa: CASMGHIYGYTF; len: 12; j_gene: TRBJ1-2; v_gene: TRBV7-9; abundance: few; d_gene: -
CDR3nt: TGTGCCAGCACTAGAGGACAGGGGGCGCGGGTTAGTTATGGCTACACCTTC; CDR3aa: CASTRGQGARVSYGYTF; len: 17; j_gene: TRBJ1-2; v_gene: TRBV2; abundance: -; d_gene: TRBD1
CDR3nt: TGTGCCAGCAGCCGACAGGGAACTGAAGCTTTCTTT; CDR3aa: CASSRQGTEAFF; len: 12; j_gene: TRBJ1-1; v_gene: TRBV3-1/TRBV3-2; abundance: -; d_gene: TRBD1
CDR3nt: TGTGCCAGCAGCCAAGCTAGCACAGATACGCAGTATTTT; CDR3aa: CASSQASTDTQYF; len: 13; j_gene: TRBJ2-3; v_gene: TRBV3-1/TRBV3-2; abundance: -; d_gene: -
CDR3nt: TGTGCCAGCAGCTTAATAGGGGGCTCTGGCTACACCTTC; CDR3aa: CASSLIGGSGYTF; len: 13; j_gene: TRBJ1-2; v_gene: TRBV5-4; abundance: few; d_gene: TRBD1
CDR3nt: TGTGCCAGCAGTTTAGGGACAATAGACTCCACCTTC; CDR3aa: CASSLGTIDSTF; len: 12; j_gene: TRBJ1-2; v_gene: TRBV6-2/TRBV6-3; abundance: -; d_gene: -
CDR3nt: TGTGCCAGCTCACCACCGGCCCGGGACAGGGGCACCATATATTTT; CDR3aa: CASSPPARDRGTIYF; len: 15; j_gene: TRBJ1-3; v_gene: TRBV18; abundance: -; d_gene: TRBD1
CDR3nt: TGTGCCTGGAGTCAAGGGGCCGCTGGAAACACCATATATTTT; CDR3aa: CAWSQGAAGNTIYF; len: 14; j_gene: TRBJ1-3; v_gene: TRBV30; abundance: -; d_gene: -
CDR3nt: TGCGCCAGCAGTCAAAGGGGGACAGATAAATGTGAAGCTTTCTTT; CDR3aa: CASSQRGTDKCEAFF; len: 15; j_gene: TRBJ1-1; v_gene: TRBV23-1; abundance: -; d_gene: TRBD1
CDR3nt: TGTGCCAGCAGTCCCTACGGGTTCTATGGCTACACCTTC; CDR3aa: CASSPYGFYGYTF; len: 13; j_gene: TRBJ1-2; v_gene: TRBV27; abundance: -; d_gene: -
CDR3nt: TGTGCCAGCAGGGCGGAGCTATGGAATGAGCAGTTCTTC; CDR3aa: CASRAELWNEQFF; len: 13; j_gene: TRBJ2-1; v_gene: TRBV7-8; abundance: -; d_gene: -
CDR3nt: TGTGCCAGCAGACCCTATAGCTCCTACAATGAGCAGTTCTTC; CDR3aa: CASRPYSSYNEQFF; len: 14; j_gene: TRBJ2-1; v_gene: TRBV27; abundance: -; d_gene: -
CDR3nt: TGCAGCGTTACGGACAGGGCGAGGAACACTGAAGCTTTCTTT; CDR3aa: CSVTDRARNTEAFF; len: 14; j_gene: TRBJ1-1; v_gene: TRBV29-1; abundance: -; d_gene: TRBD1
CDR3nt: TGTGCCAGCAGGGGTAGCCTCGAGCGGAGAGAAAAACTGTTTTTT; CDR3aa: CASRGSLERREKLFF; len: 15; j_gene: TRBJ1-4; v_gene: TRBV6-5; abundance: -; d_gene: -
CDR3nt: TGTGCCAGCAGTAAGGTCCGGGACACTATCTTC; CDR3aa: CASSKVRDTIF; len: 11; j_gene: TRBJ1-2; v_gene: TRBV6-2/TRBV6-3; abundance: -; d_gene: -
CDR3nt: TGTGCCAGCAGATTACTCGGCTATGGCTACACCTTC; CDR3aa: CASRLLGYGYTF; len: 12; j_gene: TRBJ1-2; v_gene: TRBV25-1; abundance: -; d_gene: -
CDR3nt: TGTGCCAGCAGCGTAGACGGACAGGGAAGAGAGACCCAGTACTTC; CDR3aa: CASSVDGQGRETQYF; len: 15; j_gene: TRBJ2-5; v_gene: TRBV9; abundance: -; d_gene: TRBD1
CDR3nt: TGTGCCAGTACCTTCCCCGGTAGTGAAGCTTTCTTT; CDR3aa: CASTFPGSEAFF; len: 12; j_gene: TRBJ1-1; v_gene: TRBV19; abundance: once; d_gene: -